The clone carrying this T cell receptor (beta chain) was observed at least ten times. What it recognizes is unknown. These data are taken from a study of T cell repertoires in cytomegalovirus infection. Overall study context: Shared public TCR beta signatures pointed to both CMV infection and a matching HLA type.

Study results and caveats: The study found HLA-C-restricted CMV-specific TCR beta clonotypes dominating the ex vivo response. Individuals carrying CMV plus the relevant HLA were identified by cumulative frequency of public TCR beta families.

V lost 3 bases, J lost 2 bases, and 11 bases lay in between. In germline, CDR1 is SGHTA, CDR2 FQGNSA. The CDR3 is 15 amino acids. TCRdb fed the reads into MiXCR, producing one record per CDR3 protein. The table records 650,000 to 900,000 distinct CDR3 sequences, about 31% of them present only once. The sequence was collected from a human donor in good health (CMV status not recorded). Some clones in this sample may be carry-over from other donors' samples. The material was cultured CD8+ T cells from PBMCs, obtained from culture after CMV antigen stimulation. The V and J genes are TRBV7-2 and TRBJ1-5; no firm D call. CDR3 sequence (DNA): TGTGCCAGCAGCTTTGATCGGGGTGGCAATCAGCCCCAGCATTTT. This translates into CASSFDRGGNQPQHF.